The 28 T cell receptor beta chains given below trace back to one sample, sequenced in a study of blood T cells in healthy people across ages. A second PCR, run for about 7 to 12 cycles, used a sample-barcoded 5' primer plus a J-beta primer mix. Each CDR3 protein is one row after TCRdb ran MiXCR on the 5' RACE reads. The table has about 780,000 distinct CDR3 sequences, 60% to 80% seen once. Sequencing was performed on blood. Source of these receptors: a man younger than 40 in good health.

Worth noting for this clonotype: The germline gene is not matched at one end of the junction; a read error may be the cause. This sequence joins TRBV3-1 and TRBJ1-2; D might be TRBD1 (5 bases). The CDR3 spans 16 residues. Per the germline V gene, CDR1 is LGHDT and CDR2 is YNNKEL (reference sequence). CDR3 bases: TGTGCCAGCCTTCGATCCAGGACCGCGAGGGACCATGGCCACACCTTC. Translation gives CASLRSRTARDHGHTF.

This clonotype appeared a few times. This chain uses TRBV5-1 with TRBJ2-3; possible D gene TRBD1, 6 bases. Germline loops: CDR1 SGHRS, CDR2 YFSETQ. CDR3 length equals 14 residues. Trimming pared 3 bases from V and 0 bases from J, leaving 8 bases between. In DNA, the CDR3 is TGCGCCAGCAGCTGGACAGATAGCACAGATACGCAGTATTTT. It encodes CASSWTDSTDTQYF. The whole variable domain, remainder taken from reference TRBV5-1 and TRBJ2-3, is KAGVTQTPRYLIKTRGQQVTLSCSPISGHRSVSWYQQTPGQGLQFLFEYFSETQRNKGNFPGRFSGRQFSNSRSEMNVSTLELGDSALYLCASSWTDSTDTQYFGPGTRLTVL.

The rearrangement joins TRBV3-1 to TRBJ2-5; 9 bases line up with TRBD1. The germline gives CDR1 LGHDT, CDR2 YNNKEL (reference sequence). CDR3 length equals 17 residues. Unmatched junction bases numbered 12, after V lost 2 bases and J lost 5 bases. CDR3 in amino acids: CASSQTGTGTGSETQYF. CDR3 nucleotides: TGTGCCAGCAGCCAAACCGGGACAGGGACTGGGTCGGAGACCCAGTACTTC.

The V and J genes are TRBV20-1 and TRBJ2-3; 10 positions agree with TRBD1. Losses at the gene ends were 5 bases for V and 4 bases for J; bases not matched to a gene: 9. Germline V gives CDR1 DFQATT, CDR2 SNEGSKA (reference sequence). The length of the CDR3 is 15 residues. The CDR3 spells CSAPPGQGFADTQYF. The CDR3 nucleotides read TGCAGTGCTCCCCCGGGACAGGGGTTTGCAGATACGCAGTATTTT.

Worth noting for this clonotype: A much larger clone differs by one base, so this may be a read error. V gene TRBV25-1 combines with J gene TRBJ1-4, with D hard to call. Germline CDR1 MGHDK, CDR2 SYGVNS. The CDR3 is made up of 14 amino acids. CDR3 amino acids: CASGDSRTGEKLFF. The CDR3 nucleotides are TGTGCCAGCGGTGACTCCCGTACCGGGGAAAAACTGTTTTTT.

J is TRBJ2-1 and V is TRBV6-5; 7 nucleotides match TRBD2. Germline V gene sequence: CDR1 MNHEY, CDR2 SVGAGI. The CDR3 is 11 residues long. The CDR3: CASGRRTEQFF. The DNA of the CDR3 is TGTGCTAGCGGGCGAAGGACTGAGCAGTTCTTC.

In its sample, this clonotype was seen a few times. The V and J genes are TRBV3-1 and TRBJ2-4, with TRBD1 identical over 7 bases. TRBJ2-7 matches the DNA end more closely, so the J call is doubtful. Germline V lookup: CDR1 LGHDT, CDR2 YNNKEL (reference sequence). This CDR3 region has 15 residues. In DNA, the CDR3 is TGTGCCAGCAGCCGGCGACAGGGTGGGGCTTCCGAGCAGTACTTC. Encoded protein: CASSRRQGGASEQYF.

The CDR3 sequence is CASSVEDRGGYEQYF. CDR3 DNA sequence: TGTGCCAGCAGCGTAGAAGACAGGGGTGGATACGAGCAGTACTTC. This chain uses TRBV9 with TRBJ2-7; 8 bases line up with TRBD1. V gave up 0 bases and J gave up 4 bases; unmatched junction bases: 6. The CDR3 has 15 residues. Germline V lookup: CDR1 SGDLS, CDR2 YYNGEE.

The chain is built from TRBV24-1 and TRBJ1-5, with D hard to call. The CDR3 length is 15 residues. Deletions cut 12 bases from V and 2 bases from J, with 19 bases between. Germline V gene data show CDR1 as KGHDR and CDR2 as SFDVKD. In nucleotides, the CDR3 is TGTGCCGCCTCCGTTAGTCACTTGGGCAATCAGCCCCAGCATTTT. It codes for CAASVSHLGNQPQHF.

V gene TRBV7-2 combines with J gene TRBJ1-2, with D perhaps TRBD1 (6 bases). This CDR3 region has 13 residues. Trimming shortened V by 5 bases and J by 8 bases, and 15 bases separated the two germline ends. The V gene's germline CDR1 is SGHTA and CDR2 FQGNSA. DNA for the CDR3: TGTGCCAGCAGCCCTACAGGGATCGGCGGCTACACCTTC. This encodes CASSPTGIGGYTF. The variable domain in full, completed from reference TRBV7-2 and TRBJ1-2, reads GAGVSQSPSNKVTEKGKDVELRCDPISGHTALYWYRQSLGQGLEFLIYFQGNSAPDKSGLPSDRFSAERTGGSVSTLTIQRTQQEDSAVYLCASSPTGIGGYTFGSGTRLTVV.

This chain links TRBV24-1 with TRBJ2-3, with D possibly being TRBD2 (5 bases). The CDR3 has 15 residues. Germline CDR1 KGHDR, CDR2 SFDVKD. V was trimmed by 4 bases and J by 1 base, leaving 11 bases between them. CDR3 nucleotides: TGTGCCACCAGTGACCTTCTCGGGGGCACAGATACGCAGTATTTT. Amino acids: CATSDLLGGTDTQYF.

Here the CDR3 DNA reads TGTGCCAGCAGCGTAGGGGGCGTCAGCTCCTACAATGAGCAGTTCTTC. It yields the protein CASSVGGVSSYNEQFF. The J gene is TRBJ2-1, the V gene TRBV9; D is perhaps TRBD1 (5 bases). Trimming cost V 0 bases and J 0 bases, with 10 bases left between them. Looked up from germline, CDR1 is SGDLS and CDR2 is YYNGEE. The CDR3 runs 16 residues.

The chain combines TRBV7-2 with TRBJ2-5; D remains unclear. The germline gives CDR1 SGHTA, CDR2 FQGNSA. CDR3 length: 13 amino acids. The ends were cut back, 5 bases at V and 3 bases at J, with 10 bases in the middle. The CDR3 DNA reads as TGTGCCAGCAGCGTGATACTTGAAGAGACCCAGTACTTC. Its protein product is CASSVILEETQYF.

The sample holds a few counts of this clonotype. The CDR3: CASTNNRAGANVLTF. The CDR3 DNA follows: TGTGCCAGCACCAACAATAGGGCTGGGGCCAACGTCCTGACTTTC. This chain joins TRBV3-1 and TRBJ2-6; D not certain. This CDR3 has 15 amino acids. Trimming pared 7 bases from V and 2 bases from J, leaving 12 bases between. Per the germline V gene, CDR1 is LGHDT and CDR2 is YNNKEL (reference sequence).

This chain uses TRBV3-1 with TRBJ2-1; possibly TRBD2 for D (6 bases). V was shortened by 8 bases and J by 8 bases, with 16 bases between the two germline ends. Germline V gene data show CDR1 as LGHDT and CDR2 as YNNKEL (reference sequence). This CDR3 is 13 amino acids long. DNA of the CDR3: TGTGCCAGCTTGGACGCGGGAATGGATGAGCAGTTCTTC. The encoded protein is CASLDAGMDEQFF.

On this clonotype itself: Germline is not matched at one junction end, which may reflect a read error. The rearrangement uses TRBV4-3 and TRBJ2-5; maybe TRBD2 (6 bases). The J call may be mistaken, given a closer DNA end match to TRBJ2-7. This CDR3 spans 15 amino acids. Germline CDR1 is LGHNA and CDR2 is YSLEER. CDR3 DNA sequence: TGCGCCGGCAGCCGCGCGCGGGACTTACTCTACGAGCAGTACTTC. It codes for CAGSRARDLLYEQYF.

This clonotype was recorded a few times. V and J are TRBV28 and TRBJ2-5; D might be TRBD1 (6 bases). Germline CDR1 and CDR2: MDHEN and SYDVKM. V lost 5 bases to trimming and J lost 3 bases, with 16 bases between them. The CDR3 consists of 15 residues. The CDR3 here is CASSIAGASEETQYF. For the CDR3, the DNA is TGTGCCAGCAGTATCGCAGGGGCCTCTGAAGAGACCCAGTACTTC. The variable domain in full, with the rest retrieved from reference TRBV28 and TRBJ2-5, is DVKVTQSSRYLVKRTGEKVFLECVQDMDHENMFWYRQDPGLGLRLIYFSYDVKMKEKGDIPEGYSVSREKKERFSLILESASTNQTSMYLCASSIAGASEETQYFGPGTRLLVL.

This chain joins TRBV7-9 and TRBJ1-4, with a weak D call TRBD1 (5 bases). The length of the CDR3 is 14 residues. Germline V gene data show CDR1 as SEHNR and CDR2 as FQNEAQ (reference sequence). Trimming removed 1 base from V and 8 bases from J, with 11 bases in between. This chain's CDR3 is CASSLEGLREKLFF. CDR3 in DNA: TGTGCCAGCAGCTTAGAGGGGCTACGGGAAAAACTGTTTTTT. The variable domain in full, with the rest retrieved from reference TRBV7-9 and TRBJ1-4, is DTGVSQNPRHKITKRGQNVTFRCDPISEHNRLYWYRQTLGQGPEFLTYFQNEAQLEKSRLLSDRFSAERPKGSFSTLEIQRTEQGDSAMYLCASSLEGLREKLFFGSGTQLSVL.

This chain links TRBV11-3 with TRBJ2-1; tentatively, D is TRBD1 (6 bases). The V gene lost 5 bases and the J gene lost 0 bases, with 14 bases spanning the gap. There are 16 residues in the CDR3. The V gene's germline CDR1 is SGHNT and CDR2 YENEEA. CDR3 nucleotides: TGTGCCAGCAGCCCCCACCAGGGGACCTCCTACAATGAGCAGTTCTTC. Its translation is CASSPHQGTSYNEQFF.

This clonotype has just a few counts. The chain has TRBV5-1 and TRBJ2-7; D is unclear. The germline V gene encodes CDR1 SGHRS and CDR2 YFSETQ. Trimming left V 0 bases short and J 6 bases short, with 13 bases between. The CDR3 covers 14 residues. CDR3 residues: CASSLGASSGEQYF. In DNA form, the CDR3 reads TGCGCCAGCAGCTTGGGGGCCAGCTCCGGCGAGCAGTACTTC.

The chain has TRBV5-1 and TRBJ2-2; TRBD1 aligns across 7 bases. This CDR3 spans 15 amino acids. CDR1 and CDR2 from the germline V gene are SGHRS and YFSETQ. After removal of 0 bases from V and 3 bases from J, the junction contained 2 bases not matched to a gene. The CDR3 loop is CASSLEDRDTGELFF. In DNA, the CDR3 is TGCGCCAGCAGCTTGGAAGACAGGGACACCGGGGAGCTGTTTTTT.

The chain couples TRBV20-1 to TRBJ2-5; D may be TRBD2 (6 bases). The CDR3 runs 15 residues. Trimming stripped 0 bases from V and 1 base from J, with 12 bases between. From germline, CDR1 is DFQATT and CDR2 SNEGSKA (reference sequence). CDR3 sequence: CSARDGGDSQETQYF. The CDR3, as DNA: TGCAGTGCTAGAGATGGCGGGGACTCCCAAGAGACCCAGTACTTC.

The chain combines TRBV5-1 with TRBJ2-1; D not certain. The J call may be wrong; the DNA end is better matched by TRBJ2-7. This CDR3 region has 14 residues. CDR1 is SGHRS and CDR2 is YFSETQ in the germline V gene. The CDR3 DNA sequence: TGCGCCAGCGAGGACCGGAGCTCCTACAATGAGCAGTACTTC. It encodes CASEDRSSYNEQYF.

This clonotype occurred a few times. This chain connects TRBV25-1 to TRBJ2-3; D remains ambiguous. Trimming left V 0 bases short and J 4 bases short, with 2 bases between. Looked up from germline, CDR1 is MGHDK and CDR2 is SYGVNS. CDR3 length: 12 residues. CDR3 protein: CASSEYPDTQYF. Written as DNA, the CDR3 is TGTGCCAGCAGTGAATATCCAGATACGCAGTATTTT.

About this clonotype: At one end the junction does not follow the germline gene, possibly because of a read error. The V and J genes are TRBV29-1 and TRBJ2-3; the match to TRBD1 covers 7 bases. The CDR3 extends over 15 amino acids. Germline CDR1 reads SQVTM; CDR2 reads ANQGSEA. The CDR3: CGLYRMTGRPDTQYF. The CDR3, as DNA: TGCGGCCTTTATAGAATGACAGGGCGCCCAGATACACAGTATTTT.

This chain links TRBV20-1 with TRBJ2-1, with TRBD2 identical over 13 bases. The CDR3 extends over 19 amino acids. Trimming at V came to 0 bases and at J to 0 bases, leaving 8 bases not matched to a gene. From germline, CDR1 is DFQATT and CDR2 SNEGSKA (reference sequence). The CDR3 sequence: CSARDAGTSGASSYNEQFF. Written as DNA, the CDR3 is TGCAGTGCTAGAGATGCCGGGACTAGCGGGGCCAGCTCCTACAATGAGCAGTTCTTC.

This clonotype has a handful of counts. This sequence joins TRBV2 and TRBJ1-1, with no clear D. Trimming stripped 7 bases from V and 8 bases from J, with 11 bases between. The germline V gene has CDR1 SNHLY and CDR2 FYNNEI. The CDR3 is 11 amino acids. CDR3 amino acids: CASTVVQEAFF. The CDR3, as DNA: TGTGCCAGCACGGTGGTACAGGAAGCTTTCTTT.

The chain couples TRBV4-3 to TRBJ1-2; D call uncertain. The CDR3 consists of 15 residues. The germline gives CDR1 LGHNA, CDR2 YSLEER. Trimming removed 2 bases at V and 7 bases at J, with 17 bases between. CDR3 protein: CASSQRTRTLSGYTF. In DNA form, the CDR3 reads TGCGCCAGCAGCCAAAGGACCCGGACGCTTAGTGGCTACACCTTC.